This is a list of T cell receptor beta chains from one sample in a study of blood T cells in healthy people across ages. TCRdb re-called the 5' RACE reads with MiXCR, one entry per CDR3 protein. The sample consists of about 1,600,000 distinct CDR3 sequences, about 43% of them appearing once. The sequenced material came from blood. The receptors derive from a young woman in good health. CDR3s include the opening cysteine and the closing phenylalanine or tryptophan. D genes are given only for firm matches. Only some rows state a clone size, as once, few, many or a class for expanded clones.

>17|TRBD2|TRBV5-1|few|TRBJ2-1
CASSPTTGLAGENEQFF
TGCGCCAGCAGCCCCACCACGGGACTAGCGGGAGAGAATGAGCAGTTCTTC
>13|NA|TRBV12-3/TRBV12-4|few|TRBJ2-7
CASTLPSSYEQYF
TGTGCCAGCACCCTACCGAGCTCCTACGAGCAGTACTTC
>14|NA|TRBV7-2|NA|TRBJ2-5
CASSGAGLRETQYF
TGTGCCAGCAGCGGTGCGGGTCTACGCGAGACCCAGTACTTC
>15|NA|TRBV30|NA|TRBJ2-1
CAWSPPPGGQGEQFF
TGTGCCTGGAGTCCCCCCCCGGGAGGACAGGGTGAGCAGTTCTTC
>16|NA|TRBV5-1|few|TRBJ2-3
CASSLAYSGDTDTQYF
TGCGCCAGCAGCTTGGCCTATTCGGGGGACACAGATACGCAGTATTTT
>14|NA|TRBV6-5|few|TRBJ2-1
CASSVQRWNNEQFF
TGTGCCAGCAGTGTCCAGCGGTGGAACAATGAGCAGTTCTTC
>12|NA|TRBV29-1|few|TRBJ2-7
CSVQQGSYEQYF
TGCAGCGTTCAGCAGGGCTCCTACGAGCAGTACTTC
>14|NA|TRBV19|NA|TRBJ2-1
CASKGHSGVNEQFF
TGTGCCAGCAAAGGACACTCAGGGGTCAATGAGCAGTTCTTC
>15|NA|TRBV7-2|NA|TRBJ2-5
CASSSQRINQETQYF
TGTGCCAGCAGTTCACAAAGGATAAACCAAGAGACCCAGTACTTC
>15|NA|TRBV3-1|few|TRBJ1-1
CASSQAGQLNTEAFF
TGTGCCAGCAGCCAAGCCGGACAGTTGAACACTGAAGCTTTCTTT
>15|NA|TRBV6-1|NA|TRBJ1-5
CASRREDRGNQPQHF
TGTGCCAGCAGAAGGGAGGATCGGGGCAATCAGCCCCAGCATTTT
>15|NA|TRBV28|few|TRBJ2-1
CASSLYSPMGAEQFF
TGTGCCAGCAGTTTATACTCCCCTATGGGGGCTGAGCAGTTCTTC
>14|TRBD2|TRBV20-1|NA|TRBJ2-5
CSAGGRGRTGEQYF
TGCAGTGCGGGTGGGCGCGGGAGAACGGGTGAGCAGTACTTC
>14|TRBD2|TRBV6-1|NA|TRBJ2-7
CASRLAGVVYEQYF
TGTGCCAGCAGGTTAGCGGGAGTCGTCTACGAGCAGTACTTC
>13|NA|TRBV20-1|few|TRBJ2-3
CSAFAGRTDTQYF
TGCAGTGCCTTTGCGGGCCGAACAGATACGCAGTATTTT
>13|NA|TRBV15|few|TRBJ2-7
CATSRVGGYEQYF
TGTGCCACCAGCAGAGTAGGGGGCTACGAGCAGTACTTC
>18|TRBD1|TRBV7-9|NA|TRBJ2-7
CASSLERGTGQGNNEQYF
TGTGCCAGCAGCTTAGAGCGAGGGACAGGGCAGGGGAACAATGAGCAGTACTTC